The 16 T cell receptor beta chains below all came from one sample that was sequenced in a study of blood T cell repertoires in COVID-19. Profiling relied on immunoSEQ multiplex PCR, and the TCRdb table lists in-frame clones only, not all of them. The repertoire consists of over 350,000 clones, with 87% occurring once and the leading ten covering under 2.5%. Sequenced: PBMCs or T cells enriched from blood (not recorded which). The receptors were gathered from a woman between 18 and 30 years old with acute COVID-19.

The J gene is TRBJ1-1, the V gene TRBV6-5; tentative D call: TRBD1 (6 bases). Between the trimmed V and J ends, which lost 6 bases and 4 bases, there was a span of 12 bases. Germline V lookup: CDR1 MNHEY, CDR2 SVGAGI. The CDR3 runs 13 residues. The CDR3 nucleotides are TGTGCCAGCAGGGACAGCTCGGGCACTGAAGCTTTCTTT. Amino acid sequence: CASRDSSGTEAFF.

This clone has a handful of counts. CDR3 region: CASSQDLKTQYF. CDR3 in DNA: TGTGCCAGCAGCCAAGATTTAAAGACCCAGTACTTC. The rearrangement joins TRBV3-1 (or the pseudogene TRBV3-2) to TRBJ2-5; D is unresolved. The germline gives CDR1 LGHDT, CDR2 YNNKEL (reference sequence). The CDR3 is 12 amino acids. Deletions cut 0 bases from V and 6 bases from J, with 5 bases between.

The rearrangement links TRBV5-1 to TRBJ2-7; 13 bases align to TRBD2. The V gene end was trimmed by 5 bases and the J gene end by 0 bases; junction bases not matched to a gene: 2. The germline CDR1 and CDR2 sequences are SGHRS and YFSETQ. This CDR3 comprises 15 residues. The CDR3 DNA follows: TGCGCCAGCAGGGGACTAGCGGGGTTCTCCTACGAGCAGTACTTC. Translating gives CASRGLAGFSYEQYF.

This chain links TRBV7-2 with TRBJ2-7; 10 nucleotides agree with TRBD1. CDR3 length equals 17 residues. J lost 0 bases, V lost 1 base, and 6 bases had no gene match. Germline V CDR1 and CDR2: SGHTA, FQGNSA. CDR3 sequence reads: CASSLEGGQGRSYEQYF. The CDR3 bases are TGTGCCAGCAGCTTAGAGGGGGGACAGGGGCGCTCCTACGAGCAGTACTTC.

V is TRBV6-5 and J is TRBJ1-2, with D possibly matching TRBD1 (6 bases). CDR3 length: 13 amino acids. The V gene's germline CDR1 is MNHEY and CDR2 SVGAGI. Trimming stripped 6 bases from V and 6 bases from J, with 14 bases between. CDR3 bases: TGTGCCAGCAGGCGTTGGGACACCGATGGCTACACCTTC. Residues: CASRRWDTDGYTF.

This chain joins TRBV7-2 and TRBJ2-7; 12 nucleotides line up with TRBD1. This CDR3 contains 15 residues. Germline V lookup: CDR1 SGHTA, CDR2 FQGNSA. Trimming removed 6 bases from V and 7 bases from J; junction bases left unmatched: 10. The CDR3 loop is CASRRPGQGADEQYF. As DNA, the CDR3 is TGTGCCAGCAGAAGACCGGGACAGGGGGCGGATGAGCAGTACTTC. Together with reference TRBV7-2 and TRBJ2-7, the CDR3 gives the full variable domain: GAGVSQSPSNKVTEKGKDVELRCDPISGHTALYWYRQSLGQGLEFLIYFQGNSAPDKSGLPSDRFSAERTGGSVSTLTIQRTQQEDSAVYLCASRRPGQGADEQYFGPGTRLTVT.

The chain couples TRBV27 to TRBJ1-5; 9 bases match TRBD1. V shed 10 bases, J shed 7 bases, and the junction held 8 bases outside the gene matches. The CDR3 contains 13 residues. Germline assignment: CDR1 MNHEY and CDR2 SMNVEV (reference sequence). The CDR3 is CATGTGQWQPQHF. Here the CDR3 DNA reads TGTGCCACCGGGACAGGGCAATGGCAGCCCCAGCATTTT.

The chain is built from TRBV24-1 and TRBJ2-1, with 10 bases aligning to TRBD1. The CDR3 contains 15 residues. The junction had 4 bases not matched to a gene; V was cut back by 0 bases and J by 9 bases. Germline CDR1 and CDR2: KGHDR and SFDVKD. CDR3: CATSDLATGGTEQFF. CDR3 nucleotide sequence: TGTGCCACCAGTGATTTGGCGACAGGGGGCACTGAGCAGTTCTTC.

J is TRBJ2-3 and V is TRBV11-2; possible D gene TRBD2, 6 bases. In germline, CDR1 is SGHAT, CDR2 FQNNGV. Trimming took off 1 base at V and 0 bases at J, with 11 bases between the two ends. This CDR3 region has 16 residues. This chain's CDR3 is CASSLVVGGSTDTQYF. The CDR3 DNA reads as TGTGCCAGCAGCTTAGTCGTCGGAGGGAGCACAGATACGCAGTATTTT.

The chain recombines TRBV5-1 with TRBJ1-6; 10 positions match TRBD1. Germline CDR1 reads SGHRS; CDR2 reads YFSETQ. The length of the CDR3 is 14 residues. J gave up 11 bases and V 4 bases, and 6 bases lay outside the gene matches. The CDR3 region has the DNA TGCGCCAGCAGCCCCGGACAGGGGGTGACACCCCTCCACTTT. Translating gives CASSPGQGVTPLHF.

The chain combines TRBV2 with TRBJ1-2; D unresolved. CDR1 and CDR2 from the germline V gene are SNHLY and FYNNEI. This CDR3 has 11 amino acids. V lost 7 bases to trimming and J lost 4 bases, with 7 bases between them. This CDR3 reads CASKPGYGYTF. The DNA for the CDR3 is TGTGCCAGCAAACCCGGCTATGGCTACACCTTC.

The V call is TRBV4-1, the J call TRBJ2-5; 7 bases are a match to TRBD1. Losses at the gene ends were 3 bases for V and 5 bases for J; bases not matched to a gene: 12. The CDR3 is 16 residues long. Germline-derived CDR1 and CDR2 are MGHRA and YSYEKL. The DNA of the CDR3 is TGCGCCAGCAGCCATCCCAGGGGGTCCGATAGGGAGACCCAGTACTTC. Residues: CASSHPRGSDRETQYF.

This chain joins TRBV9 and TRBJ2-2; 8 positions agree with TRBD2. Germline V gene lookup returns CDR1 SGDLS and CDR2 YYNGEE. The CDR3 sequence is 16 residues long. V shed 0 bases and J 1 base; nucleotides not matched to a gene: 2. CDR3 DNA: TGTGCCAGCAGCGTAGACAGCGGGGGGAACACCGGGGAGCTGTTTTTT. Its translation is CASSVDSGGNTGELFF.

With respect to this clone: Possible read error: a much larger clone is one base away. CDR3 region: CASRVGSSYNEQFF. The CDR3, as DNA: TGTGCCAGCAGAGTCGGGAGCTCCTACAATGAGCAGTTCTTC. The V and J genes are TRBV28 and TRBJ2-1; TRBD2 might be the D (6 bases). V was clipped by 6 bases and J by 0 bases, with 9 bases between them. Per germline, CDR1 MDHEN and CDR2 SYDVKM. The CDR3 is 14 residues long.

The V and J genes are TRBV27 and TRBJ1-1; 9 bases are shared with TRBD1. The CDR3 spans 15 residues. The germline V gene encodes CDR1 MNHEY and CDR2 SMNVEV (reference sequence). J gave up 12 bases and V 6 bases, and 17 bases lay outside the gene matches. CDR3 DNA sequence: TGTGCCAGCAGCCAACCTCCAGGGACAGGGTCTCAATCTTTCTTT. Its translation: CASSQPPGTGSQSFF.

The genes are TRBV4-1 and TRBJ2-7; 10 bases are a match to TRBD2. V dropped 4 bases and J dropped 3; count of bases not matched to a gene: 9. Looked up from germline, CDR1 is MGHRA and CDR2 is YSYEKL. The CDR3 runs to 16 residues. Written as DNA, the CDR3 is TGCGCCAGCAGCCCCTGGGGACTAGCGCCCTTCTACGAGCAGTACTTC. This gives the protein CASSPWGLAPFYEQYF.